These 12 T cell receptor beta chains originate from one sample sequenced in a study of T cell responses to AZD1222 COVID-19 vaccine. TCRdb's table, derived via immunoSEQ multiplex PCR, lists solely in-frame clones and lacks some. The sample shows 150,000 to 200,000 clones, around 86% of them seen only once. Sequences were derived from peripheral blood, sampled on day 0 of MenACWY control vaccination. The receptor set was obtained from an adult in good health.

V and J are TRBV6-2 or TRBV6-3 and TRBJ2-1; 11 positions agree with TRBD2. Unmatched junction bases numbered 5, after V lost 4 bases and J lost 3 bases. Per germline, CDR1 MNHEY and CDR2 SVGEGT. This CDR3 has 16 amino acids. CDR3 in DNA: TGTGCCAGCAGTTGGAGGGGGACTAGCGGCTACAATGAGCAGTTCTTC. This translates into CASSWRGTSGYNEQFF.

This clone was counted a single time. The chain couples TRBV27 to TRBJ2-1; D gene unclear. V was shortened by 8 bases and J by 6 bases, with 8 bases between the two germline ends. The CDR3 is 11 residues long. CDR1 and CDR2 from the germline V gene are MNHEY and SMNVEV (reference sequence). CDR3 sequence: CASWSVNEQFF. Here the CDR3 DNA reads TGTGCCAGCTGGAGTGTCAATGAGCAGTTCTTC.

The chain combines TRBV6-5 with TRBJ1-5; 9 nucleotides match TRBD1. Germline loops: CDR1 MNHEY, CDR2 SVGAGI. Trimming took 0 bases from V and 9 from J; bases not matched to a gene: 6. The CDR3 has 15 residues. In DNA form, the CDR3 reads TGTGCCAGCAGTTACTCGGGACAGGGAAATGTGCCCCAGCATTTT. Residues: CASSYSGQGNVPQHF.

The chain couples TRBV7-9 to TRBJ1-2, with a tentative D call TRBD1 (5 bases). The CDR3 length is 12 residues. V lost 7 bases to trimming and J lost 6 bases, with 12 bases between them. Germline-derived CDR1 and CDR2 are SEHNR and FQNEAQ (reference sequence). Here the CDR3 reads CASTERGDGYTF. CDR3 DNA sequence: TGTGCCAGCACCGAACGGGGGGATGGCTACACCTTC.

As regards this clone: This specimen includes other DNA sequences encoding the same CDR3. The CDR3 DNA is TGTGCCAGCAGTTACTCGTTTTATAGCACAGATACGCAGTATTTT. Encoded protein: CASSYSFYSTDTQYF. The rearrangement joins TRBV6-5 to TRBJ2-3; no definite D call. V lost 0 bases and J 0 bases, leaving 7 bases between the germline ends. Germline-derived CDR1 and CDR2 are MNHEY and SVGAGI. The CDR3 consists of 15 residues.

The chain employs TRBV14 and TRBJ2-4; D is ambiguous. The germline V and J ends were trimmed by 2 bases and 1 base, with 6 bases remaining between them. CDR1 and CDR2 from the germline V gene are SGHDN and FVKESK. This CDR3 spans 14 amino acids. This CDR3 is CASSQWQAKNIQYF. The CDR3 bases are TGTGCCAGCAGCCAATGGCAGGCCAAAAACATTCAGTACTTC.

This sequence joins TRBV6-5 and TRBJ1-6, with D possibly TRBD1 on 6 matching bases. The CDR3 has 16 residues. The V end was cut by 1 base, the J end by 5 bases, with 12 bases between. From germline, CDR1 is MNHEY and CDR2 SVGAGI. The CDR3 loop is CASSYWGRPNNSPLHF. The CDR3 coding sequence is TGTGCCAGCAGTTACTGGGGGCGTCCGAATAATTCACCCCTCCACTTT.

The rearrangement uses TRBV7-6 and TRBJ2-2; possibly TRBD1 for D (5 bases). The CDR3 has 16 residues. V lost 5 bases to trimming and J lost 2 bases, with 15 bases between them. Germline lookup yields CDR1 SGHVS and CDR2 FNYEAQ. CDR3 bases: TGTGCCAGCAGCCCCCAGGTAGGGGTCAACACCGGGGAGCTGTTTTTT. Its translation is CASSPQVGVNTGELFF.

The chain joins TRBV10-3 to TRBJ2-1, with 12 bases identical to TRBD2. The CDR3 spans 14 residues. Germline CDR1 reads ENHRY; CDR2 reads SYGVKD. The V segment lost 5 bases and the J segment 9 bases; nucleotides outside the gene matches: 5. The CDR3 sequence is CAISPGLAGLEQFF. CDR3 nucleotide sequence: TGTGCCATCAGTCCGGGACTAGCGGGTCTTGAGCAGTTCTTC.

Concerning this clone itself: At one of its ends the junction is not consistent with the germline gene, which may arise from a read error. The CDR3 spells CASSVAGAGSDTQYF. The CDR3 bases are TGTGCCAGCAGTGTAGCGGGAGCTGGATCAGATACGCAGTATTTT. The chain couples TRBV9 to TRBJ2-3; 9 nucleotides match TRBD2. From germline, CDR1 is SGDLS and CDR2 YYNGEE. The CDR3 spans 15 residues. Full variable domain (outside the CDR3, taken from reference TRBV9 and TRBJ2-3): DSGVTQTPKHLITATGQRVTLRCSPRSGDLSVYWYQQSLDQGLQFLIQYYNGEERAKGNILERFSAQQFPDLHSELNLSSLELGDSALYFCASSVAGAGSDTQYFGPGTRLTVL.

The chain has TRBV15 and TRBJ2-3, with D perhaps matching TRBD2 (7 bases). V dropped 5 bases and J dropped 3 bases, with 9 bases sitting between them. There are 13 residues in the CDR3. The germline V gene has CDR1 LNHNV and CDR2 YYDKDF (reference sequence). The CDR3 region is CATSEGGTDTQYF. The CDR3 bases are TGTGCCACCAGCGAGGGGGGGACAGATACGCAGTATTTT.

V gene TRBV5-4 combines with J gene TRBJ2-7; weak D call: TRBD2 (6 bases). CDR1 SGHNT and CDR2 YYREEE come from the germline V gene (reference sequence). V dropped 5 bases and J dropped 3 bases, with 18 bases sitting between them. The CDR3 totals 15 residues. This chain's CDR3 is CASREGTDLFYEQYF. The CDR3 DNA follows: TGTGCCAGCAGGGAGGGGACCGACCTTTTCTACGAGCAGTACTTC.